The next 32 T cell receptor beta chains were all read from a single sample in a study of breast tumors, draining lymph nodes, adjacent tissues. TCRdb redid the calling of the multiplex PCR reads with MiXCR, one entry per CDR3 protein. The sample includes 130,000 or so distinct CDR3 sequences, 20% to 25% of them seen just once. Samples came from axillary lymph nodes draining the breast cancer. The sequenced material came from axillary lymph node tissue. All receptors come from a female donor with breast cancer. Some clones in this sample may be carry-over from other donors' samples.

This clonotype was observed many times. V gene TRBV24-1 combines with J gene TRBJ2-1, with 7 bases fitting TRBD2. The CDR3 spans 18 residues. Germline V CDR1 and CDR2: KGHDR, SFDVKD. V dropped 4 bases and J dropped 4; count of bases not matched to a gene: 15. CDR3 in DNA: TGTGCCACCAGTGAACCCCCCAGAGCGGGGCGTAAGTACAATGAGCAGTTCTTC. Translating it yields CATSEPPRAGRKYNEQFF.

Ten or more counts support this clonotype. The gene calls are TRBV5-4 and TRBJ1-2; 8 bases are shared with TRBD1. CDR1 and CDR2 (germline): SGHNT, YYREEE (reference sequence). The CDR3 length is 15 residues. Unmatched junction bases numbered 7, after V lost 2 bases and J lost 4 bases. As DNA, the CDR3 is TGTGCCAGCAGCTTTCCCGGACAGGGTATCTATGGCTACACCTTC. Translation gives CASSFPGQGIYGYTF.

There are many counts of this clonotype. The V call is TRBV5-1, the J call TRBJ1-6; weak D call: TRBD1 (5 bases). This CDR3 is built from 15 residues. Germline V gene sequence: CDR1 SGHRS, CDR2 YFSETQ. V was shortened by 4 bases and J by 7 bases, with 15 bases between the two germline ends. CDR3 sequence reads: CASSLDGAQNSPLHF. CDR3 coding DNA: TGCGCCAGCAGCCTGGACGGGGCTCAGAATTCACCCCTCCACTTT. The variable domain in full, with the rest retrieved from reference TRBV5-1 and TRBJ1-6, is KAGVTQTPRYLIKTRGQQVTLSCSPISGHRSVSWYQQTPGQGLQFLFEYFSETQRNKGNFPGRFSGRQFSNSRSEMNVSTLELGDSALYLCASSLDGAQNSPLHFGNGTRLTVT.

The CDR3 bases are TGTGCCACCAGCAGAGATGAGAGCGAGCAGTACTTC. Translating it yields CATSRDESEQYF. This sequence joins TRBV15 and TRBJ2-7; D is unclear. Germline lookup yields CDR1 LNHNV and CDR2 YYDKDF (reference sequence). V lost 0 bases and J lost 6, with 6 bases in between. This CDR3 spans 12 amino acids.

In its sample, this clonotype was seen many times. This chain connects TRBV20-1 to TRBJ2-5, with TRBD2 identical over 8 bases. The ends lost 6 bases at V and 0 bases at J; junction bases unmatched: 6. The germline V gene encodes CDR1 DFQATT and CDR2 SNEGSKA (reference sequence). This CDR3 has 14 amino acids. CDR3 sequence (DNA): TGCAGTGCCAGGCCGGGAGGGTACCAAGAGACCCAGTACTTC. It yields the protein CSARPGGYQETQYF.

This clonotype was found many times. At one end the junction does not follow the germline gene, possibly because of a read error. The chain combines TRBV7-7 with TRBJ2-2; 9 bases are a match to TRBD2. The CDR3 is made up of 17 amino acids. The germline V gene has CDR1 SSHAT and CDR2 FNYEAQ (reference sequence). The CDR3 DNA reads as TGTGCTAGCAGCCAACGAAGCGGGAGGACAAACACCGGGGAGCTGTTTTTT. It encodes CASSQRSGRTNTGELFF. Combining the CDR3 with reference TRBV7-7 and TRBJ2-2 gives the whole variable domain GAGVSQSPRYKVTKRGQDVTLRCDPISSHATLYWYQQALGQGPEFLTYFNYEAQPDKSGLPSDRFSAERPEGSISTLTIQRTEQRDSAMYRCASSQRSGRTNTGELFFGEGSRLTVL.

This clonotype appeared a few times. The V and J genes are TRBV6-1 and TRBJ2-1; D gene ambiguous. This CDR3 comprises 12 residues. Germline CDR1 and CDR2: MNHNS and SASEGT. V shed 7 bases and J shed 6 bases, with 10 bases lying between them. The CDR3 reads CASIGYFNEQFF. The CDR3 DNA is TGTGCCAGCATAGGCTATTTCAATGAGCAGTTCTTC.

V and J are TRBV5-5 and TRBJ2-5; TRBD2 might be the D (6 bases). The V end was cut by 2 bases, the J end by 5 bases, with 16 bases between. The germline V gene encodes CDR1 SGHKS and CDR2 YYEKEE (reference sequence). CDR3 size: 15 residues. The CDR3 reads CASSFPGEALETQYF. The DNA of the CDR3 is TGTGCCAGCAGCTTCCCGGGGGAGGCACTTGAGACCCAGTACTTC.

Of note for this clonotype: With a much larger clone just one base away, this may be a read error. This chain joins TRBV20-1 and TRBJ2-2; possible D gene TRBD1, 5 bases. The CDR3 loop spans 15 amino acids. The V gene lost 6 bases and the J gene lost 7 bases, with 21 bases spanning the gap. CDR1 DFQATT and CDR2 SNEGSKA come from the germline V gene (reference sequence). The CDR3 DNA is TGCAGTGCCGCAACAAGGGGCTTTCCGGGCGGGGAGCTGTTTTTT. It translates to CSAATRGFPGGELFF.

In the case of this clonotype: A single base separates this from a much larger clone, so it may be a read error. The rearrangement joins TRBV6-1 to TRBJ2-5, with D perhaps TRBD1 (6 bases). The CDR3 runs 13 residues. CDR1 is MNHNS, CDR2 SASEGT, per germline. The CDR3: CASTLGDKETQHF. As DNA, the CDR3 is TGTGCCAGCACTCTCGGGGACAAAGAGACCCAGCACTTC.

This clonotype was counted at least ten times. The chain combines TRBV7-9 with TRBJ2-1; unclear D gene. With 2 bases removed from V and 8 bases from J, the gap between germline ends came to 10 bases. The V gene's germline CDR1 is SEHNR and CDR2 FQNEAQ (reference sequence). CDR3 length: 13 residues. Here the CDR3 reads CASSLKKGDEQFF. Here the CDR3 DNA reads TGTGCCAGCAGCTTAAAGAAAGGTGATGAGCAGTTCTTC. Full variable domain (rest looked up from reference TRBV7-9 and TRBJ2-1): DTGVSQNPRHKITKRGQNVTFRCDPISEHNRLYWYRQTLGQGPEFLTYFQNEAQLEKSRLLSDRFSAERPKGSFSTLEIQRTEQGDSAMYLCASSLKKGDEQFFGPGTRLTVL.

This chain joins TRBV12-3 or TRBV12-4 and TRBJ2-4; TRBD1 matches 9 bases. This CDR3 spans 14 amino acids. The ends lost 8 bases at V and 7 bases at J; junction bases unmatched: 9. The CDR3 sequence is CASLRTGAGNIQYF. The DNA for the CDR3 is TGTGCCAGCCTTAGGACAGGGGCCGGGAACATTCAGTACTTC.

This clonotype was detected only a few times. The CDR3 here is CASSEGGLAGVSGELFF. DNA for the CDR3: TGTGCCAGCAGTGAAGGGGGACTAGCGGGAGTTTCCGGGGAGCTGTTTTTT. The chain couples TRBV6-1 to TRBJ2-2, with TRBD2 identical over 14 bases. J lost 6 bases, V lost 1 base, and 4 bases had no gene match. The germline V gene has CDR1 MNHNS and CDR2 SASEGT. CDR3 length equals 17 residues.

In its sample, this clonotype was seen a few times. The V and J genes are TRBV28 and TRBJ1-3; tentative D call: TRBD1 (5 bases). The CDR3 consists of 13 residues. The V end was cut by 2 bases, the J end by 10 bases, with 12 bases between. CDR1 and CDR2 (germline): MDHEN, SYDVKM. The CDR3 nucleotides read TGTGCCAGCAGTTTACAGGGTATGGGGACCATATATTTT. It yields the protein CASSLQGMGTIYF. The full variable domain, in which reference TRBV28 and TRBJ1-3 provide the parts outside the CDR3, is DVKVTQSSRYLVKRTGEKVFLECVQDMDHENMFWYRQDPGLGLRLIYFSYDVKMKEKGDIPEGYSVSREKKERFSLILESASTNQTSMYLCASSLQGMGTIYFGEGSWLTVV.

This clonotype was seen many times. The V and J genes are TRBV20-1 and TRBJ2-1; 12 bases are a match to TRBD2. The germline V gene encodes CDR1 DFQATT and CDR2 SNEGSKA (reference sequence). The CDR3 is 16 residues long. Losses at the gene ends were 5 bases for V and 4 bases for J; bases not matched to a gene: 9. The CDR3 loop is CSAPELAGGRYNEQFF. The CDR3 nucleotides are TGCAGTGCTCCAGAACTAGCGGGAGGCCGGTACAATGAGCAGTTCTTC.

This clonotype was detected many times. This sequence joins TRBV20-1 and TRBJ1-2, with TRBD1 as a possible D gene (5 bases). Germline-derived CDR1 and CDR2 are DFQATT and SNEGSKA (reference sequence). Trimming took 6 bases from V and 6 from J, leaving 20 bases between them. The CDR3 length is 14 residues. DNA of the CDR3: TGCAGTGCCCGGCGGGCAGGGAGTATCCATGGCTACACCTTC. Protein: CSARRAGSIHGYTF.

This clonotype was detected once. This clone may be a read error of a much larger clone one base away. The V and J genes are TRBV27 and TRBJ2-3, with 11 bases that match TRBD2. This CDR3 has 20 amino acids. The junction had 16 bases not matched to a gene; V was cut back by 5 bases and J by 0 bases. Germline values: CDR1 MNHEY, CDR2 SMNVEV (reference sequence). Written as DNA, the CDR3 is TGTGCCAGCAGTACGACGCCTCCCTATAGCGGGAGGGCTAGCACAGATACGCAGTATTTT. Amino acids: CASSTTPPYSGRASTDTQYF.

This clonotype has at least ten counts. This chain connects TRBV20-1 to TRBJ2-7; the D call may be TRBD1 or TRBD2 (5 bases each). Germline V gene lookup returns CDR1 DFQATT and CDR2 SNEGSKA (reference sequence). The CDR3 has 14 amino acids. V was shortened by 5 bases and J by 0 bases, with 14 bases between the two germline ends. CDR3: CSAHLWDHSYEQYF. The CDR3 DNA reads TGCAGTGCTCATTTATGGGACCACTCCTACGAGCAGTACTTC.

This clonotype came up many times. The V gene is TRBV15, the J gene TRBJ2-7; D is perhaps TRBD1 or TRBD2 (7 bases each). The germline CDR1 and CDR2 sequences are LNHNV and YYDKDF (reference sequence). The CDR3 totals 15 residues. V gave up 2 bases and J gave up 6 bases, with 17 bases separating them. CDR3 sequence (DNA): TGTGCCACCAGCAGAACCAGGGGGGGTACGGGCGAGCAGTACTTC. It encodes CATSRTRGGTGEQYF.

There are many counts of this clonotype. The V call is TRBV18, the J call TRBJ2-7; possible D gene TRBD2, 5 bases. Trimming shortened V by 3 bases and J by 5 bases, and 17 bases separated the two germline ends. CDR3 length: 15 amino acids. Per the germline V gene, CDR1 is KGHSH and CDR2 is LQKENI. The CDR3 DNA reads as TGTGCCAGCTCACCCCGAGGGAACAACCCCGACGAGCAGTACTTC. It translates to CASSPRGNNPDEQYF.

This clonotype was observed at least ten times. V gene TRBV2 combines with J gene TRBJ2-3; D is uncertain. The CDR3 consists of 16 residues. Germline V gene sequence: CDR1 SNHLY, CDR2 FYNNEI. V was trimmed by 5 bases and J by 2 bases, leaving 17 bases between them. The CDR3 region is CASSPNTPPFTDTQYF. The CDR3, as DNA: TGTGCCAGCAGTCCAAACACGCCCCCCTTCACAGATACGCAGTATTTT. The complete variable domain, with remaining parts taken from reference TRBV2 and TRBJ2-3, reads EPEVTQTPSHQVTQMGQEVILRCVPISNHLYFYWYRQILGQKVEFLVSFYNNEISEKSEIFDDQFSVERPDGSNFTLKIRSTKLEDSAMYFCASSPNTPPFTDTQYFGPGTRLTVL.

The chain joins TRBV11-3 to TRBJ2-3, with TRBD2 matching over 10 bases. The CDR3 sequence is 15 residues long. J was trimmed by 4 bases and V by 0 bases; bases with no gene match: 1. Germline CDR1 SGHNT, CDR2 YENEEA. The CDR3 region is CASSLEAGGPDTQYF. The CDR3 DNA is TGTGCCAGCAGCTTAGAAGCGGGGGGGCCAGATACGCAGTATTTT.

This clonotype was detected many times. This rearrangement joins TRBV6-1 to TRBJ2-2; possibly TRBD1 for D (7 bases). The CDR3 is 14 residues long. The V gene lost 11 bases and the J gene lost 7 bases, with 20 bases spanning the gap. From germline, CDR1 is MNHNS and CDR2 SASEGT. The CDR3 here is CAVRTGGSGGELFF. In DNA form, the CDR3 reads TGTGCCGTTAGGACAGGAGGTAGCGGCGGGGAGCTGTTTTTT.

This clonotype has a handful of counts. This may arise from a read error, as a much more abundant clone is one base away. This chain joins TRBV27 and TRBJ2-7; TRBD2 matches 12 bases. The V segment lost 8 bases and the J segment 6 bases; nucleotides outside the gene matches: 11. Germline-derived CDR1 and CDR2 are MNHEY and SMNVEV (reference sequence). The CDR3 runs to 15 residues. This CDR3 is CASGSSGRAVGEQYF. As DNA, the CDR3 is TGTGCCAGCGGTTCTAGCGGGAGGGCCGTCGGCGAGCAGTACTTC.

The chain links TRBV28 to TRBJ1-2; 7 bases fit TRBD1. The germline CDR1 and CDR2 sequences are MDHEN and SYDVKM. Unmatched junction bases numbered 13, after V lost 6 bases and J lost 3 bases. This CDR3 is built from 16 residues. The CDR3 sequence is CASRDRSRGRDYGYTF. The CDR3 DNA follows: TGTGCCAGCAGGGACCGATCCAGGGGGAGGGACTATGGCTACACCTTC.

A word on this clonotype: Mismatch with germline at one junction end may stem from a read error. J is TRBJ1-6 and V is TRBV18; maybe TRBD1 (5 bases). Germline CDR1 KGHSH, CDR2 LQKENI. The CDR3 contains 15 residues. CDR3 coding DNA: TGTGCCAGCTCACCGACTCAGGGTTTTAATTCACCCCTCCCCTTT. It translates to CASSPTQGFNSPLPF.

In its sample, this clonotype was seen many times. The chain links TRBV6-5 to TRBJ2-5; 7 bases match TRBD2. The V and J ends lost 6 bases and 5 bases, in that order; junction bases with no gene match: 6. The CDR3 loop spans 13 amino acids. From germline, CDR1 is MNHEY and CDR2 SVGAGI. In DNA, the CDR3 is TGTGCCAGCAGACTTAGCGGGTGGGAGACCCAGTACTTC. Protein sequence: CASRLSGWETQYF.

This clonotype was recorded many times. V gene TRBV28 combines with J gene TRBJ1-2, with 8 positions matching TRBD1. The CDR3 is made up of 15 amino acids. Germline CDR1 is MDHEN and CDR2 is SYDVKM. Unmatched junction bases numbered 7, after V lost 4 bases and J lost 3 bases. The CDR3 sequence is CASSYRQGRYYGYTF. CDR3 coding DNA: TGTGCCAGCAGTTACCGACAGGGGCGTTACTATGGCTACACCTTC.

This clonotype was seen repeatedly, ten times or more. The rearrangement uses TRBV5-1 and TRBJ2-5, with no clear D. This CDR3 comprises 14 residues. V shed 5 bases and J shed 0 bases, with 11 bases lying between them. CDR1 is SGHRS and CDR2 is YFSETQ in the germline V gene. CDR3 loop: CASSNSGYQETQYF. The CDR3 DNA sequence: TGCGCCAGCAGTAATAGTGGCTACCAAGAGACCCAGTACTTC.

The table lists this clonotype with many counts. The genes are TRBV20-1 and TRBJ2-7, with TRBD2 matching 8 bases. The CDR3 spans 13 residues. The germline gives CDR1 DFQATT, CDR2 SNEGSKA (reference sequence). Trimming at V came to 3 bases and at J to 3 bases, leaving 4 bases not matched to a gene. CDR3 protein: CSARRTSSYEQYF. In DNA, the CDR3 is TGCAGTGCTAGGAGGACTAGCAGCTACGAGCAGTACTTC.

This clonotype appeared many times. This chain connects TRBV6-5 to TRBJ1-5, with D tentatively TRBD1 (5 bases). Germline CDR1 is MNHEY and CDR2 is SVGAGI. The length of the CDR3 is 13 residues. Deletions cut 6 bases from V and 0 bases from J, with 6 bases between. Written as DNA, the CDR3 is TGTGCCAGCAGCAGGGCTAGCAATCAGCCCCAGCATTTT. It is translated as CASSRASNQPQHF.

With respect to this clonotype: A read error may be the cause here, since a much bigger clone is one base away. V is TRBV19 and J is TRBJ1-2; D unclear. The CDR3 totals 17 residues. Germline V CDR1 and CDR2: LNHDA, SQIVND (reference sequence). With 7 bases removed from V and 1 base from J, the gap between germline ends came to 22 bases. Here the CDR3 reads CASIQPTVLGYNYGYTF. In DNA form, the CDR3 reads TGTGCCAGTATCCAACCTACGGTTTTGGGATATAACTATGGCTACACCTTC.